These T cell receptor beta chains were read from a single sample in a study of cytomegalovirus exposure and HLA in healthy donors. Measured with immunoSEQ multiplex PCR; TCRdb has only the in-frame clones, and not every one. The profile shows 160,000 or so clones, approximately 77% of them singletons. Sequenced sample: PBMCs. These receptors all stem from a man aged 50 or older in good health and CMV-seropositive. Each CDR3 is given with its conserved first and last residue. The order of the fields is CDR3 protein, J gene, CDR3 length, D gene, V gene. D genes are given only for firm matches.

CASSQDWPRSDTQYF TRBJ2-3 15 - TRBV4-3
CSVTSGQGPNSPLHF TRBJ1-6 15 - TRBV29-1
CASSEPGLAGETQYF TRBJ2-5 15 TRBD2 TRBV10-2
CASSRDSFYEQYF TRBJ2-7 13 - TRBV5-1
CASSLPTSGADTQYF TRBJ2-3 15 TRBD2 TRBV7-3
CASSRQGAYEQYF TRBJ2-7 13 TRBD1 TRBV11-1
CASSLLQGAPNEKLFF TRBJ1-4 16 TRBD1 TRBV5-1
CASSELGTTYEQYF TRBJ2-7 14 - TRBV25-1
CASSLRSTGTGETQYF TRBJ2-5 16 TRBD1 TRBV5-4
CASSISVPGQVRGSPLHF TRBJ1-6 18 TRBD1 TRBV19
CASSIGAENQPQHF TRBJ1-5 14 - TRBV19
CASSPGGTSFLNEQFF TRBJ2-1 16 TRBD2 TRBV5-1
CASSLARAGGDTEAFF TRBJ1-1 16 TRBD1 TRBV5-1
CASSFPFRDRPYEQYF TRBJ2-7 16 TRBD1 TRBV28
CASSHRGGQETQYF TRBJ2-5 14 - TRBV18
CASSQSWGNPSGF TRBJ2-7 13 TRBD2 TRBV16
CASSYEGRGGGFQYF TRBJ2-5 15 TRBD2 TRBV6-5
CASSTTARYNEQFF TRBJ2-1 14 - TRBV19
CASSLAQGAGNTEAFF TRBJ1-1 16 - TRBV7-6
CASSRRGTGNYGYTF TRBJ1-2 15 - TRBV7-9
CSVSGVDGWMGGSTEAFF TRBJ1-1 18 - TRBV29-1
CATSRLPGEKLFF TRBJ1-4 13 - TRBV15
CASSLVRGYDYEQYF TRBJ2-7 15 - TRBV11-2
CASSLITSGSETQYF TRBJ2-5 15 TRBD2 TRBV7-2
CASSFVGDTNVGYTF TRBJ1-2 15 - TRBV5-1
CASSLFQGPSYEQYF TRBJ2-7 15 - TRBV7-8
CATSSDTGDPGNTIYF TRBJ1-3 16 TRBD1 TRBV15
CASSPRVLAGELFF TRBJ2-2 14 - TRBV11-2
CASSPTGTDTQYF TRBJ2-3 13 - TRBV19
CASSGPSRTGELFF TRBJ2-2 14 - TRBV27
CASRGGGDKNTDTQYF TRBJ2-3 16 - TRBV5-4
CASSPQVVSQPQHF TRBJ1-5 14 - TRBV7-8
CASSQEDRGRTEAFF TRBJ1-1 15 TRBD1 TRBV4-2
CASSRGGQPQHF TRBJ1-5 12 - TRBV10-2
CASSRTGGSGNTIYF TRBJ1-3 15 TRBD1 TRBV28
CASRYGTGSSPLHF TRBJ1-6 14 TRBD1 TRBV6-1
CASSAGWTGEKLFF TRBJ1-4 14 TRBD1 TRBV9
CASSLTRGTARQFF TRBJ2-1 14 - TRBV11-3
CASSEGGTVTSYEQYF TRBJ2-7 16 - TRBV2
CASSPVANYGYTF TRBJ1-2 13 - TRBV19
CASSQRDSYNEQFF TRBJ2-1 14 TRBD1 TRBV4-3
CASSQESSGYTDTQYF TRBJ2-3 16 TRBD2 TRBV4-3
CTSSQGAGFSYEQYF TRBJ2-7 15 - TRBV1
CASSDGQGVAKNIQYF TRBJ2-4 16 TRBD1 TRBV10-2
CASSGREQETQYF TRBJ2-5 13 - TRBV5-5
CSVFRAGKYEQYF - 13 - TRBV29-1
CASSKGPNRDRGYIAGANVLTF TRBJ2-6 22 - TRBV21-1
CASSTPLAGQTWGSYNEQFF TRBJ2-1 20 TRBD2 TRBV9
CASRKLAGGNTGELFF TRBJ2-2 16 TRBD2 TRBV27
CASSPQGTTNQPQHF TRBJ1-5 15 - TRBV7-2
CARSLGEDEQFF TRBJ2-1 12 - TRBV5-3
CASSPVAVYEQYF TRBJ2-7 13 - TRBV7-2
CAWTKGGAPSAPYEQYF TRBJ2-7 17 - TRBV30
CASSYGRGNTEAFF TRBJ1-1 14 - TRBV6-5
CASNLEQGSNQPQHF TRBJ1-5 15 - TRBV7-2
CASSFPGQGYTEAFF TRBJ1-1 15 TRBD1 TRBV5-4
CASSLQGSTYEQYF TRBJ2-7 14 - TRBV28
CASSSASYTGELFF TRBJ2-2 14 - TRBV19
CASSVDLGEIGGYTF TRBJ1-2 15 - TRBV9
CAISESGGGSTDTQYF TRBJ2-3 16 TRBD2 TRBV10-3